Listed below are T cell receptor beta chains from one sample, sequenced in a study of blood T cell repertoires in COVID-19. Clones were read by immunoSEQ multiplex PCR, and TCRdb kept only the in-frame ones, dropping some. The repertoire consists of 100,000 to 150,000 clones, with approximately 86% occurring once and the leading ten covering approximately 2.2%. Specimen: PBMCs or T cells enriched from blood (not recorded which). These receptors all come from a woman in her forties or fifties who had recovered from COVID-19. The CDR3 runs from the conserved cysteine through the conserved F or W. Each record gives: V gene, J gene, D gene, clone size, CDR3 protein, CDR3 DNA. D genes are given only for firm matches. Clone size is given for some rows only: seen once, a few or many times, or a class if the clone is expanded.

TRBV7-2	TRBJ2-7	NA	once	CASSLRAGASYEQYF	TGTGCCAGCAGCTTGCGGGCGGGGGCCTCCTACGAGCAGTACTTC
TRBV7-9	TRBJ2-7	NA	NA	CASSLGQPYEQYF	TGTGCCAGCAGCTTAGGACAGCCCTACGAGCAGTACTTC
TRBV7-2	TRBJ2-5	TRBD2	NA	CASSLGGTSGGAFETQYF	TGTGCCAGCAGCTTAGGAGGGACTAGCGGGGGGGCATTCGAGACCCAGTACTTC
TRBV9	TRBJ1-1	NA	NA	CASSPDTLNTEAFF	TGTGCCAGCAGCCCAGACACGTTGAACACTGAAGCTTTCTTT
TRBV4-3	TRBJ1-3	NA	NA	CASSTLQGLGNTIYF	TGCGCCAGCAGTACACTACAGGGTTTAGGGAACACCATATATTTT
TRBV27	TRBJ1-6	NA	few	CASSLTRGLSRSPLHF	TGTGCCAGCAGTTTGACCCGGGGGTTAAGTCGGTCACCCCTCCACTTT
TRBV6-6	TRBJ2-1	TRBD2	NA	CASSKLAGGYNEQFF	TGTGCCAGCAGCAAACTAGCGGGGGGCTACAATGAGCAGTTCTTC
TRBV12-3/TRBV12-4	TRBJ1-5	NA	NA	CATGRDSNQPQHF	TGTGCCACCGGGCGGGACAGCAATCAGCCCCAGCATTTT
TRBV5-5	TRBJ1-1	TRBD1	many	CASSAGQGPAEAFF	TGTGCCAGCAGCGCGGGACAGGGTCCGGCTGAAGCTTTCTTT
TRBV15	TRBJ2-7	TRBD2	once	CATSTPSGKPYEQYF	TGTGCCACCAGCACGCCTAGCGGAAAACCCTACGAGCAGTACTTC
TRBV5-1	TRBJ2-2	NA	few	CASSGPGTNTGELFF	TGCGCCAGCAGCGGCCCGGGGACAAACACCGGGGAGCTGTTTTTT
TRBV6-5	TRBJ1-2	NA	NA	CASTHGSGYTF	TGTGCCAGCACCCACGGTTCCGGCTACACCTTC
TRBV7-2	TRBJ2-5	NA	few	CASSPSETQYF	TGTGCCAGCAGCCCTTCTGAGACCCAGTACTTC
TRBV7-2	TRBJ2-3	NA	NA	CASSLRNTQYF	TGTGCCAGCAGCTTGAGGAATACGCAGTATTTT
TRBV9	TRBJ1-2	TRBD1	NA	CASSTTDRGHYGYTF	TGTGCCAGCAGCACCACTGACAGGGGGCACTATGGCTACACCTTC
TRBV5-1	TRBJ1-1	TRBD1	NA	CASSSGQGNTEAFF	TGCGCCAGCAGCTCGGGACAGGGGAACACTGAAGCTTTCTTT
TRBV5-1	TRBJ2-1	NA	NA	CASSLEVGGFYNEQFF	TGCGCCAGCAGCTTGGAGGTCGGGGGATTTTACAATGAGCAGTTCTTC
TRBV25-1	TRBJ1-2	NA	NA	CASSDTWTVNGYTF	TGTGCCAGCAGTGATACGTGGACAGTCAATGGCTACACCTTC
TRBV9	TRBJ1-4	TRBD1	NA	CASSVGGRTGVNEKLFF	TGTGCCAGCAGCGTAGGAGGGCGGACAGGGGTTAATGAAAAACTGTTTTTT
TRBV11-3	TRBJ2-7	NA	NA	CASSSRDNYEQYF	TGTGCCAGCAGTTCCCGGGACAACTACGAGCAGTACTTC
TRBV18	TRBJ2-3	TRBD1	NA	CASSPGQGLSDTQYF	TGTGCCAGCTCACCGGGACAGGGGCTGTCAGATACGCAGTATTTT
TRBV7-3	TRBJ2-3	NA	NA	CASSPDTADTQYF	TGTGCCAGCAGCCCCGATACGGCAGATACGCAGTATTTT
TRBV19	TRBJ2-7	NA	once	CASSNRDSAEQYF	TGTGCCAGTAGTAACAGGGATTCGGCCGAGCAGTACTTC
TRBV18	TRBJ2-7	NA	few	CASSPPFGEQYF	TGTGCCAGCTCACCACCGTTCGGCGAGCAGTACTTC
TRBV5-1	TRBJ1-2	NA	NA	CASSSTDSNYGYTF	TGCGCCAGCAGCTCGACAGATTCTAACTATGGCTACACCTTC
TRBV4-3	TRBJ1-4	TRBD1	NA	CASSHITGDESNEKLFF	TGCGCCAGCAGCCATATTACAGGGGACGAATCTAATGAAAAACTGTTTTTT
TRBV7-8	TRBJ2-1	NA	NA	CASSLAGSFNEQFF	TGTGCCAGCAGCTTAGCCGGGAGCTTCAATGAGCAGTTCTTC
TRBV6-6	TRBJ1-2	NA	NA	CASSYSSDLGYTF	TGTGCCAGCAGTTACTCGTCGGACTTAGGCTACACCTTC
TRBV19	TRBJ1-2	TRBD1	NA	CASSTSGTGRYGYTF	TGTGCCAGTAGTACATCCGGGACAGGGAGGTATGGCTACACCTTC
TRBV2	TRBJ1-6	NA	NA	CASRGSPKNSPLHF	TGTGCCAGCAGGGGGAGTCCAAAGAATTCACCCCTCCACTTT
TRBV18	TRBJ2-5	TRBD2	NA	CASSPPGLVTGETQYF	TGTGCCAGCTCACCACCGGGACTAGTTACGGGAGAGACCCAGTACTTC
TRBV12-5	TRBJ2-5	TRBD1	NA	CASGGDREETQYF	TGTGCTAGTGGGGGGGACAGGGAAGAGACCCAGTACTTC
TRBV2	TRBJ2-3	NA	NA	CASSEAPGLSTDTQYF	TGTGCCAGCAGTGAAGCGCCGGGACTTAGCACAGATACGCAGTATTTT
TRBV11-3	TRBJ1-1	NA	NA	CASSLGGNTEAFF	TGTGCCAGCAGCTTGGGAGGGAACACTGAAGCTTTCTTT
TRBV29-1	TRBJ2-1	TRBD1	NA	CSVLVTGGYNEQFF	TGCAGCGTTTTGGTGACAGGGGGGTACAATGAGCAGTTCTTC
TRBV5-1	TRBJ1-1	NA	NA	CASRGADTEAFF	TGCGCCAGCAGGGGGGCGGACACTGAAGCTTTCTTT
TRBV3-1/TRBV3-2	TRBJ2-7	NA	NA	CASSQDGAARVYEQYF	TGTGCCAGCAGCCAAGATGGGGCAGCAAGAGTCTACGAGCAGTACTTC
TRBV7-9	TRBJ1-1	TRBD1	few	CASSLWDSNTEAFF	TGTGCCAGCAGCTTATGGGACAGCAACACTGAAGCTTTCTTT
TRBV5-4	TRBJ1-4	TRBD1	NA	CASSFWQGDEKLFF	TGTGCCAGCAGCTTCTGGCAGGGGGATGAAAAACTGTTTTTT
TRBV7-9	TRBJ2-5	NA	few	CASSLGQSETQYF	TGTGCCAGCAGCTTAGGACAGTCAGAGACCCAGTACTTC
TRBV29-1	TRBJ1-4	NA	NA	CSALSSVTAEKLFF	TGCAGCGCTCTAAGTTCGGTCACAGCTGAAAAACTGTTTTTT
TRBV5-1	TRBJ1-4	TRBD1	NA	CASSYGTGGSNEKLFF	TGCGCCAGCAGCTATGGGACAGGAGGTTCTAATGAAAAACTGTTTTTT
TRBV11-3	TRBJ1-1	NA	NA	CASSLQGLTEAFF	TGTGCCAGCAGCTTACAGGGCCTCACTGAAGCTTTCTTT
TRBV7-9	TRBJ1-6	NA	NA	CASSTTMHPDNSPLHF	TGTGCCAGCAGCACCACGATGCACCCGGATAATTCACCCCTCCACTTT
TRBV7-9	TRBJ2-5	TRBD1	NA	CASSSSQGYQETQYF	TGTGCCAGCAGCTCGTCACAGGGGTACCAAGAGACCCAGTACTTC
TRBV6-5	TRBJ1-2	TRBD1	NA	CASSTTGRKRGYTF	TGTGCCAGCAGTACGACAGGGAGGAAACGTGGCTACACCTTC
TRBV5-4	TRBJ1-1	TRBD1	NA	CASSLGGQGTEAFF	TGTGCCAGCAGCTTGGGAGGACAGGGGACTGAAGCTTTCTTT
TRBV28	TRBJ1-5	NA	few	CASSLVAGRSQPQHF	TGTGCCAGCAGTTTAGTGGCGGGAAGAAGTCAGCCCCAGCATTTT
TRBV6-2/TRBV6-3	TRBJ2-2	TRBD1	NA	CASSLGQEPTGELFF	TGTGCCAGCAGCCTAGGACAGGAGCCCACCGGGGAGCTGTTTTTT
TRBV7-2	TRBJ2-2	NA	once	CASSPPGLTNTGELFF	TGTGCCAGCAGCCCTCCGGGACTGACGAACACCGGGGAGCTGTTTTTT
TRBV4-2	TRBJ1-4	NA	NA	CASSPKEVSGEKLFF	TGTGCCAGCAGCCCCAAAGAGGTCTCGGGGGAAAAACTGTTTTTT
TRBV5-4	TRBJ2-5	NA	NA	CASSLESQETQYF	TGTGCCAGCAGCTTGGAATCACAAGAGACCCAGTACTTC
TRBV27	TRBJ2-7	TRBD1	once	CASSPLRQGAVYEQYF	TGTGCCAGCAGTCCCCTTAGACAGGGGGCTGTCTACGAGCAGTACTTC
TRBV15	TRBJ2-3	TRBD2	NA	CATSSRLAGGTDTQYF	TGTGCCACCAGCAGTAGACTAGCGGGGGGCACAGATACGCAGTATTTT
TRBV2	TRBJ2-3	TRBD2	NA	CASRDRLAGGNTDTQYF	TGTGCCAGCAGAGATAGACTAGCGGGGGGTAACACAGATACGCAGTATTTT
TRBV7-6	TRBJ2-1	TRBD2	NA	CASSFGGSSYNEQFF	TGTGCCAGCAGCTTTGGCGGGAGCTCCTACAATGAGCAGTTCTTC
TRBV27	TRBJ2-1	TRBD2	NA	CASSSGLAGVSEQFF	TGTGCCAGCAGTTCTGGACTAGCGGGAGTCAGTGAGCAGTTCTTC
TRBV11-3	TRBJ2-7	TRBD2	NA	CASSPKAAGVAYEQYF	TGTGCCAGCAGCCCCAAGGCAGCGGGGGTTGCCTACGAGCAGTACTTC
TRBV24-1	TRBJ2-3	NA	NA	CATRGGTDTQYF	TGTGCCACCAGAGGAGGCACAGATACGCAGTATTTT